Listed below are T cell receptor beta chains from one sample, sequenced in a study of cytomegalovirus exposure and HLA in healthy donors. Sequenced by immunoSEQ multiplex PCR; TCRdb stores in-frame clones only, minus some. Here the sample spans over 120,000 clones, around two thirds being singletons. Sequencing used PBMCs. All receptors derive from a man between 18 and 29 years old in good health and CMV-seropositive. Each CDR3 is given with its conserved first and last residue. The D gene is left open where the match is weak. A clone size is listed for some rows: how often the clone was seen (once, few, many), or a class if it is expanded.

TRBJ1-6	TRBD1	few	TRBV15	TGTGCCACCAGCAGAGATGCGGGACAGGGAAATTCACCCCTCCACTTT	CATSRDAGQGNSPLHF
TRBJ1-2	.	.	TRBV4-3	TGCGCCAGCAGCCAAGACAGAACTAACTATGGCTACACCTTC	CASSQDRTNYGYTF
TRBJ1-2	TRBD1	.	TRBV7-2	TGTGCCAGCAGCTTAGCCGGGACAGTCTATGGCTACACCTTC	CASSLAGTVYGYTF
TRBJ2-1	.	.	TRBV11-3	TGTGCCAGCAGCCGGGGGAGGCGTTACAATGAGCAGTTCTTC	CASSRGRRYNEQFF
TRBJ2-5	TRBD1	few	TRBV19	TGTGCCAGTAGTATGATCAGGGGGCGAGGAGAGACCCAGTACTTC	CASSMIRGRGETQYF
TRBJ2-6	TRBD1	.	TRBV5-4	TGTGCCAGCAGCTTAAGGACCCAGGGGGCCTTCTACTCTGGGGCCAACGTCCTGACTTTC	CASSLRTQGAFYSGANVLTF
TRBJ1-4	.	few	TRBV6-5	TGTGCCACGTCTCAGGCGGGCGAAAAACTGTTTTTT	CATSQAGEKLFF
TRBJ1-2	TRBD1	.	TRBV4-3	TGCGCCAGCAGCCAAGGAATGACAGGGTCGGTCTATGGCTACACCTTC	CASSQGMTGSVYGYTF
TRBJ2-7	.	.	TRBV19	TGTGCCAGTTCCCAGCGCCTAAGCTACGAGCAGTACTTC	CASSQRLSYEQYF
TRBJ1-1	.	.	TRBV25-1	TGTGCCAGCCAGAAGAACACTGAAGCTTTCTTT	CASQKNTEAFF
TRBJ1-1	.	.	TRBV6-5	TGTGCCAGCAGGATCGGGGGGCCCCACACTGAAGCTTTCTTT	CASRIGGPHTEAFF